This entry is about one TCR beta chain. The sample originates from a study of T cells in Graves' hyperthyroidism and ophthalmopathy. Diagnoses were established using clinical symptoms, serum thyroxine and TRAb, thyroid ultrasound and orbital computed tomography. The V gene's germline CDR1 is SGHAT and CDR2 FQNNGV. Trimming removed 1 base from V and 1 base from J, with 7 bases in between. The CDR3 consists of 14 residues. Researchers took RNA transcripts and amplified the TCR beta CDR3 regions from them. The TCR CDR3 was amplified in a first-round RT-PCR using the HTBI primer set. TCRdb reprocessed the multiplex PCR reads with MiXCR, giving one entry per CDR3 protein. The table records 250,000 to 300,000 distinct CDR3 sequences, about 14% of them present only once.

The specimen sequenced was blood. The chain has TRBV11-2 and TRBJ1-1; tentative D call: TRBD1 (5 bases). The receptor was isolated from a woman between 35 and 50 years old with Graves' hyperthyroidism that later progressed to Graves' ophthalmopathy. CDR3 protein: CASSLVQENTEAFF. The CDR3 DNA is TGTGCCAGCAGCTTAGTACAGGAGAACACTGAAGCTTTCTTT.